Listed below are T cell receptor beta chains from one sample, sequenced in a study of blood T cell repertoires in COVID-19. Only in-frame clones appear in the TCRdb table, and some are missing; sequencing was by immunoSEQ multiplex PCR. The data show about 120,000 clones, with approximately 81% seen just once and 3% to 4% held by the top ten. The specimen was peripheral blood. Every receptor here comes from a man in his fifties or sixties with acute or convalescent COVID-19. Both conserved end residues are part of each CDR3. The D gene is left open where the match is weak. Size is stated for part of the rows, as once, few or many counts, or as a class when the clone is expanded.

DNA,CDR3,size,V,J,D
TGCGCCAGCAGTGACATACAGGGTATATCTTACAATGAGCAGTTCTTC,CASSDIQGISYNEQFF,-,TRBV10-1,TRBJ2-1,-
TGTGCCAGTAGTGGACAGGGGAACTATGGCTACACCTTC,CASSGQGNYGYTF,once,TRBV19,TRBJ1-2,TRBD1
TGTGCCAGCAGCCCCTTCCCCCTCCACTTT,CASSPFPLHF,-,TRBV7-8,TRBJ1-6,-
TGCGCCAGCTATGTCGTGGCGGGAATTAGCAATCAGCCCCAGCATTTT,CASYVVAGISNQPQHF,-,TRBV10-1,TRBJ1-5,-
TGTGCCAGCAGACCTCAGGGTTCCTATGGCTACACCTTC,CASRPQGSYGYTF,-,TRBV7-9,TRBJ1-2,-
TGTGCCAGCAGTTGGATGAGCGGGGACACCGGGGAGCTGTTTTTT,CASSWMSGDTGELFF,-,TRBV6-5,TRBJ2-2,TRBD2
TGTGCCAGCAGCGTAGGGCCTGGAAACACCATATATTTT,CASSVGPGNTIYF,-,TRBV9,TRBJ1-3,-
TGTGCCAGCAGCTCACAGGCAGGATCAGATACGCAGTATTTT,CASSSQAGSDTQYF,-,TRBV7-3,TRBJ2-3,-
TGTGCCAGCAGCTTCACCGGGACAGGGGGCTTCGATACGCAGTATTTT,CASSFTGTGGFDTQYF,-,TRBV7-9,TRBJ2-3,TRBD1
TGCGCCAGCAGCTTACAGGACCTACACGGGAATGAGCAGTTCTTC,CASSLQDLHGNEQFF,-,TRBV5-1,TRBJ2-1,-
TGTGCCAGCAGCTTAGCCGGGACAGAAGCTTTCTTT,CASSLAGTEAFF,-,TRBV7-8,TRBJ1-1,-
TGTGCCAGCAGTCCACTAAGGAGTAGAGACGAGCAGTACTTC,CASSPLRSRDEQYF,-,TRBV7-2,TRBJ2-7,-
TGTGCCAGCAGTGATACAGGCATGGGCACTGAAGCTTTCTTT,CASSDTGMGTEAFF,-,TRBV2,TRBJ1-1,-
TGTGCCAGCAGCAACAGTAACTATGGCTACACCTTC,CASSNSNYGYTF,-,TRBV9,TRBJ1-2,-
TGCGCCAGCAGTGAGCCATCAGCGGGAAGCACAGATACGCAGTATTTT,CASSEPSAGSTDTQYF,-,TRBV10-1,TRBJ2-3,TRBD2
TGTGCCAGCAGTGAAGGGGCGACTAGCGGGAGATACGAGCAGTACTTC,CASSEGATSGRYEQYF,-,TRBV2,TRBJ2-7,TRBD2
TGTGCCAGCTCACCAACTCTAGCGGGAGTCGACACCGGGGAGCTGTTTTTT,CASSPTLAGVDTGELFF,-,TRBV18,TRBJ2-2,TRBD2
TGCGCCAGCAGCCTAGCGGATAGCACAGATACGCAGTATTTT,CASSLADSTDTQYF,-,TRBV4-1,TRBJ2-3,-
TGTGCCTGGAGTGCTGGGACAGGGAATCAGCCCCAGCATTTT,CAWSAGTGNQPQHF,once,TRBV30,TRBJ1-5,TRBD1
TGTGCCACCAGTGTTGGGGGAGGGGTGTACAATGAGCAGTTCTTC,CATSVGGGVYNEQFF,-,TRBV24-1,TRBJ2-1,TRBD2
TGCAGCGCCGACAGCGTCTACAATGAGCAGTTCTTC,CSADSVYNEQFF,-,TRBV29-1,TRBJ2-1,-
TGTGCCAGCAGCTTAGTAGGAGTTGCAACTAATGAAAAACTGTTTTTT,CASSLVGVATNEKLFF,-,TRBV7-2,TRBJ1-4,-
TGTGCCAGCAGTGCTGACAATGAGCAGTTCTTC,CASSADNEQFF,-,TRBV2,TRBJ2-1,-
TGTGCCAGTAGTATAGCGGGGAACACCGGGGAGCTGTTTTTT,CASSIAGNTGELFF,-,TRBV19,TRBJ2-2,-
TGTGCCAGCAGTGAAAATAACGCGGGACAGGGATCACCCCTCCACTTT,CASSENNAGQGSPLHF,-,TRBV2,TRBJ1-6,TRBD1
TGTGCCAGCAGCGTCACCCCGGGTCTATATTACGAGCAGTACTTC,CASSVTPGLYYEQYF,-,TRBV9,TRBJ2-7,-
TGTGCCATCAGCGAACCCGGGACAGGGGGGAATCAGCCCCAGCATTTT,CAISEPGTGGNQPQHF,-,TRBV10-3,TRBJ1-5,TRBD1